This entry concerns a single T cell receptor (beta chain). What it binds is not known. The data stem from a study of cytomegalovirus exposure and HLA in healthy donors. PCR was performed using 60 Vbeta and 13 Jbeta primers. Using immunoSEQ multiplex PCR, the repertoire was profiled, and TCRdb retains in-frame clones only, with some absent. The sample comprises approximately 150,000 clones, 68% of which are singletons, and approximately 1.5% rests with the top ten. Overall study findings and caveats: As a later analysis showed, a missense DCLRE1C variant was linked to trimming of TCR beta V- and J-genes. When presence/absence was analysed, sequencing depth was taken to be roughly uniform across donors. A list of about 160 TCR beta chains associated with cytomegalovirus was given.

The source of this sequence is a man aged 50-59 years in good health and CMV-seronegative. Input material: PBMCs.

CDR3 amino acids: CASSFGGPDEQFF. The CDR3 DNA is TGTGCCAGCAGCTTCGGGGGGCCTGATGAGCAGTTCTTC. The chain employs TRBV7-2 and TRBJ2-1; the D gene is possibly TRBD2 (7 bases). Trimming removed 3 bases at V and 8 bases at J, with 11 bases between. In germline, CDR1 is SGHTA, CDR2 FQGNSA. There are 13 residues in the CDR3.